The rows below give T cell receptor beta chains drawn from one sample of a study of blood T cell repertoires in COVID-19. Clones were read by immunoSEQ multiplex PCR, and TCRdb kept only the in-frame ones, dropping some. This table holds about 200,000 clones, about 83% found once. The sequencing sample was made of PBMCs or T cells enriched from blood (not recorded which). All receptors derive from a middle-aged man with acute COVID-19. CDR3s leave out the opening cysteine and the closing phenylalanine or tryptophan.

j_call v_call cdr3_aa
TRBJ2-2 TRBV9 ASSEVGAGHAGELF
TRBJ2-7 TRBV19 ASSPRLAGTYEQY
TRBJ2-7 TRBV4-1 ASSQAAGSYEQY
TRBJ2-7 TRBV27 ASSNNRGYEQY
TRBJ2-5 TRBV4-1 ASSQGAREGARQTQY
TRBJ2-7 TRBV6-5 ASSYSSGGLRGEQY
TRBJ2-5 TRBV11-3 ASSPGSNQETQY
TRBJ1-6 TRBV7-2 ASRPRSPGGAYSPLH
TRBJ2-2 TRBV2 ASSRQGSTGELF
TRBJ1-6 TRBV7-2 ASSRGKDNSPLH
TRBJ2-3 TRBV7-8 ASRKFPDRGGTDTQY
TRBJ2-7 TRBV2 ASRTETYEQY
TRBJ1-1 TRBV7-9 ASSLEGPGGAF
TRBJ2-1 TRBV29-1 SVDSGDSDEQF
TRBJ1-5 TRBV18 ASSRADRNQPQH
TRBJ1-1 TRBV27 ASSLVAETAEAF
TRBJ1-1 TRBV2 ASRVQGDTEAF
TRBJ1-2 TRBV4-3 ASSQDRTAYGYT
TRBJ1-4 TRBV4-1 ASRRGLRDEKLF
TRBJ2-1 TRBV9 ASSTGLGVDEQF
TRBJ1-2 TRBV10-3 ATLVAMGANYGYT
TRBJ2-5 TRBV6-5 ASSSNSGGQETQY
TRBJ2-3 TRBV7-2 ASSLARGFGTDTQY
TRBJ2-7 TRBV11-3 ASSLAGRREQY
TRBJ1-4 TRBV6-5 ASSSQGVGNEKLF
TRBJ2-5 TRBV28 ASVLRGGTQY
TRBJ2-5 TRBV13 ASSWDRGLETQY
TRBJ2-1 TRBV7-7 ASSQGRQAVNEQF
TRBJ1-5 TRBV4-1 ASSQGATPYSNQPQH
TRBJ1-1 TRBV19 ASRTEAKETEAF
TRBJ1-2 TRBV7-9 ASSLTGGYGYT
TRBJ2-7 TRBV5-4 ASSLPRTYEQY
TRBJ2-1 TRBV14 ASSPFGGRVQF
TRBJ1-1 TRBV28 ASSHKRDRPQRTEAF
TRBJ2-7 TRBV6-5 ASRVQGGYEQY
TRBJ2-7 TRBV10-3 AIAKAGKLNEQY
TRBJ2-7 TRBV3-1/TRBV3-2 ASSQTAGNSGRAGAHEQY
TRBJ2-3 TRBV30 ARSGVSTDTQY
TRBJ1-5 TRBV27 ASSLTGNQPQH
TRBJ2-1 TRBV10-3 AIKVAEYNEQF
TRBJ1-5 TRBV3-1/TRBV3-2 ASSPPGGRPQH
TRBJ2-1 TRBV4-1 ASSSPARSSYNEQF
TRBJ2-7 TRBV6-2/TRBV6-3 ASSSGLANEQY
TRBJ1-5 TRBV15 ATSIRVGNQPQH
TRBJ2-2 TRBV7-2 ASSPKTGRLGSSGELF
TRBJ2-5 TRBV27 ASSFGLWETQY
TRBJ2-1 TRBV14 ASSQESRLSNNEQF
TRBJ2-6 TRBV10-1 ASAAGVGANVLT
TRBJ2-5 TRBV9 ASSVVAGGPGETQY
TRBJ2-1 TRBV6-5 ASSSPGAREQF